The 24 T cell receptor beta chains below were found in one sample sequenced in a study of cytomegalovirus exposure and HLA in healthy donors. Use of 60 Vbeta and 13 Jbeta primers characterized the PCR. The table came from immunoSEQ multiplex PCR; TCRdb's copy has only in-frame clones and leaves some out. The sample records roughly 140,000 clones, approximately 80% being singletons. Material for sequencing was PBMCs. The receptors stem from a man aged 25-45 years in good health and CMV-seropositive.

The chain is built from TRBV10-2 and TRBJ2-1; no firm D call. Germline V gene data show CDR1 as WSHSY and CDR2 as SAAADI. The CDR3 is 13 amino acids. V lost 7 bases, J lost 0 bases, and 7 bases lay in between. The CDR3 coding sequence is TGCGCCAGCACGGGTCACTCCTACAATGAGCAGTTCTTC. This gives the protein CASTGHSYNEQFF.

The chain links TRBV30 to TRBJ2-5, with TRBD2 identical over 7 bases. The germline gives CDR1 GTSNPN, CDR2 SVGIG (reference sequence). The junction had 6 bases not matched to a gene; V was cut back by 4 bases and J by 7 bases. CDR3 length equals 12 residues. CDR3 sequence: CAWTGGGGTQYF. Here the CDR3 DNA reads TGTGCCTGGACTGGCGGCGGGGGGACCCAGTACTTC.

The CDR3: CASSLGGFGYTF. The DNA for the CDR3 is TGTGCCAGCAGTTTAGGAGGGTTCGGCTACACCTTC. The chain has TRBV28 and TRBJ1-2; no definite D call. Germline assignment: CDR1 MDHEN and CDR2 SYDVKM. There are 12 residues in the CDR3. Trimming left V 2 bases short and J 8 bases short, with 9 bases between.

The V and J genes are TRBV5-6 and TRBJ2-3, with TRBD2 identical over 7 bases. CDR1 and CDR2 from the germline V gene are SGHDT and YYEEEE. V gave up 3 bases and J gave up 2 bases; unmatched junction bases: 9. The CDR3 contains 16 residues. The CDR3 coding sequence is TGTGCCAGCAGCTCCGATCTAGCGGAAATCACAGATACGCAGTATTTT. Translated: CASSSDLAEITDTQYF. The full variable domain, completed using reference TRBV5-6 and TRBJ2-3, is DAGVTQSPTHLIKTRGQQVTLRCSPKSGHDTVSWYQQALGQGPQFIFQYYEEEERQRGNFPDRFSGHQFPNYSSELNVNALLLGDSALYLCASSSDLAEITDTQYFGPGTRLTVL.

V gene TRBV19 combines with J gene TRBJ1-3; possibly TRBD1 for D (5 bases). CDR3 size: 15 residues. Germline lookup yields CDR1 LNHDA and CDR2 SQIVND (reference sequence). The V end lost 6 bases, the J end lost 1 base, and 13 bases lay between the germline ends. CDR3 protein: CASSPAGSSGNTIYF. DNA for the CDR3: TGTGCCAGTAGCCCGGCAGGGTCATCTGGAAACACCATATATTTT.

This clone was counted a few times. The genes are TRBV7-2 and TRBJ1-6; 7 bases are shared with TRBD1. Germline V CDR1 and CDR2: SGHTA, FQGNSA. The CDR3 is 15 amino acids. The trim removed 1 base at V and 8 bases at J, leaving 5 bases unmatched. CDR3 nucleotide sequence: TGTGCCAGCAGCTTAGATAGGGGGACAGATTCACCCCTCCACTTT. Protein sequence: CASSLDRGTDSPLHF.

The chain recombines TRBV5-8 with TRBJ2-7; D remains unclear. The CDR3 spans 11 residues. V dropped 2 bases and J dropped 10 bases, with 10 bases sitting between them. Per germline, CDR1 SGHTS and CDR2 YDEGEE. The CDR3 reads CASSLRQAQYF. The CDR3 coding sequence is TGTGCCAGCAGCTTAAGGCAGGCTCAGTACTTC.

This clone was recorded only once. The chain couples TRBV2 to TRBJ1-5; possibly TRBD1 for D (5 bases). Per the germline V gene, CDR1 is SNHLY and CDR2 is FYNNEI. V was clipped by 6 bases and J by 6 bases, with 18 bases between them. CDR3 length: 15 residues. CDR3 coding DNA: TGTGCCAGCAGCGAGTCAGGACATAGAAGTCAGCCCCAGCATTTT. As protein: CASSESGHRSQPQHF.

V is TRBV7-6 and J is TRBJ2-7, with D perhaps TRBD1 (5 bases). The CDR3 contains 16 residues. Germline V CDR1 and CDR2: SGHVS, FNYEAQ. Trimming left V 1 base short and J 0 bases short, with 13 bases between. This chain's CDR3 is CASSLDGHLSSYEQYF. CDR3 bases: TGTGCCAGCAGCTTAGATGGACACCTTTCCTCCTACGAGCAGTACTTC.

The chain employs TRBV6-1 and TRBJ2-1; D not resolved. V lost 1 base and J lost 4, with 8 bases in between. Germline lookup yields CDR1 MNHNS and CDR2 SASEGT. The CDR3 totals 14 residues. This chain's CDR3 is CASSEVVTYNEQFF. The CDR3 region has the DNA TGTGCCAGCAGTGAAGTGGTTACTTACAATGAGCAGTTCTTC.

The chain carries TRBV28 and TRBJ2-7; 8 nucleotides align to TRBD1. This CDR3 has 14 amino acids. With 3 bases clipped from V and 3 bases from J, the junction kept 4 bases outside the gene matches. The germline V gene encodes CDR1 MDHEN and CDR2 SYDVKM. CDR3 sequence (DNA): TGTGCCAGCAGTTTCGCAGGGGGCCTCTACGAGCAGTACTTC. Translating it yields CASSFAGGLYEQYF.

The rearrangement links TRBV28 to TRBJ1-1; a possible D gene is TRBD1 (5 bases). V was shortened by 5 bases and J by 11 bases, with 15 bases between the two germline ends. The CDR3 spans 12 residues. Germline-derived CDR1 and CDR2 are MDHEN and SYDVKM. CDR3 coding DNA: TGTGCCAGCAGTGCAGGGATAGTCTTTGCTTTCTTT. This sequence encodes CASSAGIVFAFF. Based on the CDR3 plus reference TRBV28 and TRBJ1-1, the full variable domain is DVKVTQSSRYLVKRTGEKVFLECVQDMDHENMFWYRQDPGLGLRLIYFSYDVKMKEKGDIPEGYSVSREKKERFSLILESASTNQTSMYLCASSAGIVFAFFGQGTRLTVV.

The V and J genes are TRBV7-9 and TRBJ2-3, with D perhaps matching TRBD2 (7 bases). Germline V gives CDR1 SEHNR, CDR2 FQNEAQ (reference sequence). Trimming removed 2 bases from V and 6 bases from J, with 15 bases in between. The CDR3 consists of 15 residues. Here the CDR3 reads CASSLRGGPGDTQYF. The CDR3 nucleotides are TGTGCCAGCAGCTTAAGGGGGGGGCCAGGGGATACGCAGTATTTT.

The chain links TRBV27 to TRBJ1-6, with D perhaps matching TRBD1 (5 bases). The CDR3 runs 14 residues. Germline V gives CDR1 MNHEY, CDR2 SMNVEV (reference sequence). Trimming stripped 1 base from V and 7 bases from J, with 8 bases between. CDR3 sequence reads: CASSLLGPNSPLHF. In nucleotides, the CDR3 is TGTGCCAGCAGTTTATTGGGGCCCAATTCACCCCTCCACTTT.

The gene calls are TRBV6-1 and TRBJ1-1; D unresolved. The CDR3 runs to 10 residues. Germline CDR1 and CDR2: MNHNS and SASEGT. Trimming took 3 bases from V and 10 from J, leaving 6 bases between them. For the CDR3, the DNA is TGTGCCAGCAGTGAGAGAGCAGCTTTCTTT. Translation gives CASSERAAFF.

In this sample, this clone turned up a few times. The V gene is TRBV7-2, the J gene TRBJ2-5; 7 nucleotides line up with TRBD1. V shed 4 bases, J shed 3 bases, and the junction held 5 bases outside the gene matches. The CDR3 is made up of 14 amino acids. Germline V CDR1 and CDR2: SGHTA, FQGNSA. CDR3 nucleotide sequence: TGTGCCAGCAGCTATACCGGGACAGAAGAGACCCAGTACTTC. Its protein is CASSYTGTEETQYF.

The gene calls are TRBV19 and TRBJ1-5; 11 positions agree with TRBD1. This CDR3 spans 16 amino acids. V shed 3 bases, J shed 4 bases, and the junction held 5 bases outside the gene matches. Germline assignment: CDR1 LNHDA and CDR2 SQIVND (reference sequence). The CDR3 DNA reads TGTGCCAGTAGTATCGGGGGACAGGGGGTAAATCAGCCCCAGCATTTT. Protein: CASSIGGQGVNQPQHF.

In regard to this clone: Other DNA sequences in the sample encode the same CDR3. The chain carries TRBV6-1 and TRBJ2-1, with TRBD2 as a possible D gene (5 bases). Germline V gene sequence: CDR1 MNHNS, CDR2 SASEGT. V was pared by 3 bases and J by 0 bases, with 15 bases between. The CDR3 runs to 17 residues. The CDR3 nucleotides read TGTGCCAGCAGTGAGGTAGGACTTCCCGTCTCCTACAATGAGCAGTTCTTC. Its translation: CASSEVGLPVSYNEQFF.

On this clone itself: Other DNA sequences in the sample encode the same CDR3. This sequence joins TRBV7-8 and TRBJ2-7; possibly TRBD1 for D (5 bases). The V end was cut by 2 bases, the J end by 3 bases, with 5 bases between. Germline V lookup: CDR1 SGHVS, CDR2 FQNEAQ. This CDR3 comprises 12 residues. CDR3: CASSLQGYEQYF. CDR3 sequence (DNA): TGTGCCAGCAGCTTACAGGGCTACGAGCAGTACTTC.

The gene calls are TRBV7-2 and TRBJ2-7; TRBD1 matches 9 bases. The J segment lost 5 bases and the V segment lost 6 bases, leaving 5 bases of the junction unmatched. This CDR3 spans 13 amino acids. Germline V gene sequence: CDR1 SGHTA, CDR2 FQGNSA. The CDR3 nucleotides are TGTGCCAGCAGACGACAGGGGGGCGACGAGCAGTACTTC. Protein product: CASRRQGGDEQYF.

This clone was counted between two and nine times. V usage is TRBV30 and J usage is TRBJ2-3; the match to TRBD2 covers 13 bases. The V gene end was trimmed by 5 bases and the J gene end by 1 base; junction bases not matched to a gene: 6. The length of the CDR3 is 16 residues. Germline CDR1 GTSNPN, CDR2 SVGIG (reference sequence). CDR3 sequence: CAWATGLAGRTDTQYF. The CDR3 region has the DNA TGTGCCTGGGCCACGGGACTAGCGGGACGCACAGATACGCAGTATTTT.

In its sample, this clone was seen a few times. The chain joins TRBV6-5 to TRBJ2-2; D might be TRBD2 (5 bases). V shed 7 bases and J shed 6 bases, with 18 bases lying between them. This CDR3 spans 15 amino acids. Germline values: CDR1 MNHEY, CDR2 SVGAGI. The CDR3 spells CASIRASGGSGELFF. The CDR3 coding sequence is TGTGCCAGCATAAGGGCATCAGGAGGTTCCGGGGAGCTGTTTTTT.

This rearrangement joins TRBV6-4 to TRBJ2-6; a possible D gene is TRBD1 (5 bases). With 1 base removed from V and 2 bases from J, the gap between germline ends came to 9 bases. Germline V gene lookup returns CDR1 MRHNA and CDR2 SNTAGT. The CDR3 runs to 16 residues. Written as DNA, the CDR3 is TGTGCCAGCAGTGACTTAAGGGGCCCTGGGGCCAACGTCCTGACTTTC. Translation gives CASSDLRGPGANVLTF.

The CDR3 bases are TGTGCCAGCAGTCGTCGGCTAAACGGAGGTTACGAGCAGTACTTC. It translates to CASSRRLNGGYEQYF. This chain uses TRBV27 with TRBJ2-7, with D possibly TRBD2 on 5 matching bases. V lost 5 bases and J 4 bases, leaving 18 bases between the germline ends. The CDR3 loop spans 15 amino acids. The V gene's germline CDR1 is MNHEY and CDR2 SMNVEV (reference sequence).